In this sample, the clone carrying this TCR beta chain turned up a few times. Antigen: not known. These data come from a study of blood T cells in healthy people across ages. Findings and caveats of the study: Naive T cell percentage showed a strong correlation with TCR beta diversity. The study regarded diversity estimates from one million T cells as underestimates.

Through a sample-barcoded 5' primer and a J-beta primer mix, a second PCR was run for roughly 6 to 11 cycles. All cDNA molecules were each tagged by a template-switch adaptor with 12 random nucleotides. TCRdb re-called the 5' RACE reads through MiXCR, storing one row per CDR3 protein. Here the sample spans some 1.4 million distinct CDR3 sequences, roughly 40% being singletons. All donors came from Russia, were Caucasian and healthy, and spanned ages roughly 6 to 100. This TCR was recovered from a woman younger than 30 in good health. Sequencing was done on a sample of blood.

The CDR3, as DNA: TGTGCCAGCAGGGGCGGGGGGAACTATGGCTACACCTTC. This translates into CASRGGGNYGYTF. The V gene is TRBV2, the J gene TRBJ1-2, with D maybe TRBD1 (5 bases). The CDR3 sequence is 13 residues long. Trimming stripped 6 bases from V and 2 bases from J, with 10 bases between. Germline V gene lookup returns CDR1 SNHLY and CDR2 FYNNEI.